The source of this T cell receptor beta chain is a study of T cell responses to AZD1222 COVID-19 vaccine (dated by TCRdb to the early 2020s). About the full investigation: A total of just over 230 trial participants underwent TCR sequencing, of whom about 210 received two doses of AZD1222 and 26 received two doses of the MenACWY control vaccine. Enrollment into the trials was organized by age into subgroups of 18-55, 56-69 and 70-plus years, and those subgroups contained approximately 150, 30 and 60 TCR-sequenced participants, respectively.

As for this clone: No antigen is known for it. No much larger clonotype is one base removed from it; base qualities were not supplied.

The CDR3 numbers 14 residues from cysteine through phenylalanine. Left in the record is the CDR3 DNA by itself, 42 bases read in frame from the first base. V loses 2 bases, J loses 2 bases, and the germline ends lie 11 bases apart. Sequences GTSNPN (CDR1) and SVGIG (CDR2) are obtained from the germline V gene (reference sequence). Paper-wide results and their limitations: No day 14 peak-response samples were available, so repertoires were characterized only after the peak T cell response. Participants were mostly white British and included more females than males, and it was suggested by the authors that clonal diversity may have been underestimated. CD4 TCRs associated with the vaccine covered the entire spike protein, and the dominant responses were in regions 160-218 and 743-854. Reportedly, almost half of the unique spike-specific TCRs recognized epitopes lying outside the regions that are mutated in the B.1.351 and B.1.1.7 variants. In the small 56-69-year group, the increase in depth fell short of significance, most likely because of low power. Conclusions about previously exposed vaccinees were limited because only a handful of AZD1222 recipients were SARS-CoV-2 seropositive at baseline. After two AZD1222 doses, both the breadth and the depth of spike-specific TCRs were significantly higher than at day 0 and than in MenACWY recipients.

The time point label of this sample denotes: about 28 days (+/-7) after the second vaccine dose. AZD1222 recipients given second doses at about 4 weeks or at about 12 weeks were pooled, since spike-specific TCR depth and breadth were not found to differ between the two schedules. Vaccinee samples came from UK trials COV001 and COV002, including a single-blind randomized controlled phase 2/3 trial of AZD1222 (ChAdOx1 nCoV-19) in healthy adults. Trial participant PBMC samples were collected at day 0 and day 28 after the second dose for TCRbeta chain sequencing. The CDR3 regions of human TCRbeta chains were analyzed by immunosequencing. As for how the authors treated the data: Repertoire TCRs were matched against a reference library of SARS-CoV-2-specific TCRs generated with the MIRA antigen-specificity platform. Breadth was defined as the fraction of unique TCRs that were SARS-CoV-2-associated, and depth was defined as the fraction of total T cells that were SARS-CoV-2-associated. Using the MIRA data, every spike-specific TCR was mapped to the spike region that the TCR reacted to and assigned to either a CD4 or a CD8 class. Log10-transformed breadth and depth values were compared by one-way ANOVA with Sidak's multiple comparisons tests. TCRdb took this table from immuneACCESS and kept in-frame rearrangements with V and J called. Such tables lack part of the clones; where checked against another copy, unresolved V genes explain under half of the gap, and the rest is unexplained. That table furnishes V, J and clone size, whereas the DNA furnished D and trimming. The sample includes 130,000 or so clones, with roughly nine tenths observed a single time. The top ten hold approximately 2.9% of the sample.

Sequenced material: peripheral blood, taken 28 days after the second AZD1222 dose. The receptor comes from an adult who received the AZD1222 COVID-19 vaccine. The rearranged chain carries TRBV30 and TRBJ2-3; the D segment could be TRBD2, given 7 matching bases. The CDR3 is CAWSRGGVTDTQYF. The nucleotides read TGTGCCTGGAGTAGAGGGGGGGTCACAGATACGCAGTATTTT.